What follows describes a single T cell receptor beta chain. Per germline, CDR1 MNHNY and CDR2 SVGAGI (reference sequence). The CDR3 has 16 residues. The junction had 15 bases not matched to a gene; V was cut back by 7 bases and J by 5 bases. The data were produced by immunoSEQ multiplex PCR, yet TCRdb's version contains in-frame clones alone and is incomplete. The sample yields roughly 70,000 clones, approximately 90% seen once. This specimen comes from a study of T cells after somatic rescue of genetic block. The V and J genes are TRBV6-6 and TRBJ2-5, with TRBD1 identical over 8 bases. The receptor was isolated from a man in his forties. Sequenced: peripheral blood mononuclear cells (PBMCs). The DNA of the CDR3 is TGTGCCAGCACCCTGTCCGGGACAGGCACCGGGGAGACCCAGTACTTC. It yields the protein CASTLSGTGTGETQYF.